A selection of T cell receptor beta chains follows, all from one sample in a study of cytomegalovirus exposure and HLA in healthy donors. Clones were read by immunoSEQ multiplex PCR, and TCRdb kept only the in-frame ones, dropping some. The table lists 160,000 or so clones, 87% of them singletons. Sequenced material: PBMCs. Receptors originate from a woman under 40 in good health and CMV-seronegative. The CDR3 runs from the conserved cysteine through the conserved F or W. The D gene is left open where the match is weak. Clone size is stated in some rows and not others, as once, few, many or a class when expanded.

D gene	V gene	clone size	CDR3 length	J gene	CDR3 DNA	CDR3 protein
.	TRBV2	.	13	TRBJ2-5	TGTGCCAGCAGTCGTTCCCCCGGACAGAGTTTGTACTTC	CASSRSPGQSLYF
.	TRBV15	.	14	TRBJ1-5	TGTGCCACCATGGAGGGCAGAGGCAATCAGCCCCAGCATTTT	CATMEGRGNQPQHF
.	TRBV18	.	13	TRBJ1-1	TGTGCCAGCTCACCTAGGGCGGGTACTGAAGCTTTCTTT	CASSPRAGTEAFF
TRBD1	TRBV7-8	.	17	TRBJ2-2	TGTGCCAGCAGCTTACCAGACAGGGATGAAAACACCGGGGAGCTGTTTTTT	CASSLPDRDENTGELFF
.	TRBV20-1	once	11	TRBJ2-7	TGCAGTGCGGTTGGCGGCTACGAGCAGTACTTC	CSAVGGYEQYF
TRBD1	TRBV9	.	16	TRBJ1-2	TGTGCCAGCAGCGTTATGGGGACAGGGGGCTATGATGGCTACACCTTC	CASSVMGTGGYDGYTF
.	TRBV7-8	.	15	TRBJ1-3	TGTGCCAGCAGCCCCTGGCGGGGCCTCGGAAACACCATATATTTT	CASSPWRGLGNTIYF
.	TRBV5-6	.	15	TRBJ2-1	TGTGCCAGCATTTCCGGCGGGGCTACCTACAATGAGCAGTTCTTC	CASISGGATYNEQFF
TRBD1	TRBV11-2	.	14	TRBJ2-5	TGTGCCAGCAGCTTCGGACAGGGGGGAGAGACCCAGTACTTC	CASSFGQGGETQYF
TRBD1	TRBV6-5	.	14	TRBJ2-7	TGTGCCAGCAGTTACTCGGGACAGGTCGGCGAGCAGTACTTC	CASSYSGQVGEQYF
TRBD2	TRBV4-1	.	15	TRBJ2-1	TGCGCCAGCAGCCAGACCCTAGCGGGGGGGCTTGAGCAGTTCTTC	CASSQTLAGGLEQFF
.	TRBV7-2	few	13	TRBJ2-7	TGTGCCAGCAGCTTAGGACAGCCCTACGAGCAGTACTTC	CASSLGQPYEQYF
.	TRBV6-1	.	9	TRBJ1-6	TGTGCCAGTCTTTCACCCCTCCACTTT	CASLSPLHF